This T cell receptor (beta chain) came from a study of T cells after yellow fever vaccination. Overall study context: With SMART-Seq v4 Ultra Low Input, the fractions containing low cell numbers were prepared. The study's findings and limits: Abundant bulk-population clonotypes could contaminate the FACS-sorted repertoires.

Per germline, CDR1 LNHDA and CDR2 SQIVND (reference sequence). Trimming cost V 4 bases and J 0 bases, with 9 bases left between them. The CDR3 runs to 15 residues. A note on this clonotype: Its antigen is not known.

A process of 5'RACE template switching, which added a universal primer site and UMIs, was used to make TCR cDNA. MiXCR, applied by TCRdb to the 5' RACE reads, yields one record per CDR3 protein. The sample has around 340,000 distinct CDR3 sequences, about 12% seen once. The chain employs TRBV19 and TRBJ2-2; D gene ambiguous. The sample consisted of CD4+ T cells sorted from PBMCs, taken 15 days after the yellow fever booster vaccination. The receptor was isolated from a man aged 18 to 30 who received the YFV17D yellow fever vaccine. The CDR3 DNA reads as TGTGCCAGTAGTACCGGGCCCGCGAACACCGGGGAGCTGTTTTTT. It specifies CASSTGPANTGELFF.